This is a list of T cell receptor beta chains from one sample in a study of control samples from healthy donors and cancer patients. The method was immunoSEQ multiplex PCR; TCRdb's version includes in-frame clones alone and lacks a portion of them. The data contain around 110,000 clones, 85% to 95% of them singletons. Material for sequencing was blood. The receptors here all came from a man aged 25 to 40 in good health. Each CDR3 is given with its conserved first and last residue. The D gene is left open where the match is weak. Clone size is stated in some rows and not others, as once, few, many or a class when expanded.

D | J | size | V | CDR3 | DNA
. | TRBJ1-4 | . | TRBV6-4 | CASSDSSTVKKLFF | TGTGCCAGCAGTGACTCTTCAACGGTCAAGAAACTGTTTTTT
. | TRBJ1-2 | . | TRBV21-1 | CASNTPTPFYGYTF | TGTGCCAGCAACACTCCCACCCCTTTCTATGGCTACACCTTC
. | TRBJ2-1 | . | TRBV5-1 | CASSLSGGVNEQFF | TGCGCCAGCAGCTTGTCGGGGGGCGTAAATGAGCAGTTCTTC
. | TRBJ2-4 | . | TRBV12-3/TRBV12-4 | CASSFGNIQYF | TGTGCCAGCAGTTTTGGAAACATTCAGTACTTC
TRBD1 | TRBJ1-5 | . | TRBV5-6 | CASSRDSQPQHF | TGTGCCAGCAGCCGGGACAGTCAGCCCCAGCATTTT
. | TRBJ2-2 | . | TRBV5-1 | CASSLSPMGSGELFF | TGCGCCAGCAGCTTGTCCCCAATGGGTTCCGGGGAGCTGTTTTTT
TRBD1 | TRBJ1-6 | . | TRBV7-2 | CASSYSGTGVRNSPLHF | TGTGCCAGCAGCTACTCCGGGACAGGGGTGCGGAATTCACCCCTCCACTTT
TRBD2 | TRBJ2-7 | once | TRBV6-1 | CASSDGLAGQYEQYF | TGTGCCAGCAGTGACGGACTAGCGGGGCAGTACGAGCAGTACTTC
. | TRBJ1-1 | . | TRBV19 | CASSQWDLAEAFF | TGTGCCAGTAGTCAGTGGGATCTCGCTGAAGCTTTCTTT
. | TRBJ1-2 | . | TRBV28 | CASSFQPGDAKSYYGYTF | TGTGCCAGCAGTTTTCAGCCCGGGGACGCCAAATCCTACTATGGCTACACCTTC
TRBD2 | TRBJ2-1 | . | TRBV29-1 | CSVIGGGGGYEQFF | TGCAGCGTAATAGGTGGCGGGGGGGGCTATGAGCAGTTCTTC
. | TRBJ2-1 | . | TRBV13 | CASSPRVGPGNEQFF | TGTGCCAGCAGCCCCAGGGTGGGGCCGGGGAATGAGCAGTTCTTC
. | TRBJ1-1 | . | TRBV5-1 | CASSLGVNTEAFF | TGCGCCAGCAGCTTGGGGGTGAACACTGAAGCTTTCTTT
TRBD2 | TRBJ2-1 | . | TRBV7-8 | CASSLAGGRGDYNEQFF | TGTGCCAGCAGCTTAGCGGGAGGGCGGGGGGATTACAATGAGCAGTTCTTC
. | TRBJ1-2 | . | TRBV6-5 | CASSYDSLYGYTF | TGTGCCAGCAGTTACGACAGCCTCTATGGCTACACCTTC
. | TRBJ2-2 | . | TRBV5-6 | CASSLIGVSNTGELFF | TGTGCCAGCAGCTTGATTGGGGTATCAAACACCGGGGAGCTGTTTTTT
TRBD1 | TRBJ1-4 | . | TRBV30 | CAWGQGVSSEKLFF | TGTGCCTGGGGACAGGGGGTTTCATCGGAAAAACTGTTTTTT
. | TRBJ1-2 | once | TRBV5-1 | CASSLVGGTYGYTF | TGCGCCAGCAGCTTGGTCGGGGGGACCTATGGCTACACCTTC
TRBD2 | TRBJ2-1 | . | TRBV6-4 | CASSTSGGSYNEQFF | TGTGCCAGCAGTACTAGCGGGGGGTCCTACAATGAGCAGTTCTTC
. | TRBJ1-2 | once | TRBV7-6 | CASSPLLDSTEGVGYTF | TGTGCCAGCAGCCCACTACTCGATTCAACTGAGGGAGTTGGCTACACCTTC
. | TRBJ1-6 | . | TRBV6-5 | CASRLLGGAGSPLHF | TGTGCCAGCAGACTGTTGGGGGGCGCGGGGTCACCCCTCCACTTT
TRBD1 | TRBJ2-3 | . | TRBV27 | CASSLVPRGYTSTDTQYF | TGTGCCAGCAGTTTAGTCCCCAGGGGGTACACTAGCACAGATACGCAGTATTTT
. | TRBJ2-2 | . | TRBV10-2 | CARGTGNTGELFF | TGCGCCAGGGGGACGGGGAACACCGGGGAGCTGTTTTTT
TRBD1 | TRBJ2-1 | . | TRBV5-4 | CASRLTGGNEQFF | TGTGCCAGCAGGTTAACAGGGGGCAATGAGCAGTTCTTC
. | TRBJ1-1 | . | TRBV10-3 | CAISEGTGPSNTEAFF | TGTGCCATCAGTGAGGGTACAGGCCCGTCGAACACTGAAGCTTTCTTT
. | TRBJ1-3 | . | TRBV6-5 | CASSYSPASGNTIYF | TGTGCCAGCAGTTACTCACCAGCCTCTGGAAACACCATATATTTT
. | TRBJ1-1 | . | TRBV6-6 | CASSRTVNTEAFF | TGTGCCAGCAGTCGGACAGTGAACACTGAAGCTTTCTTT